The clone carrying this T cell receptor beta chain appeared once. The repertoire was sequenced with immunoSEQ multiplex PCR; TCRdb's copy has only in-frame clones and lacks some. Here the sample spans roughly 260,000 clones, around 85% being singletons. CDR1 is MDHEN and CDR2 is SYDVKM in the germline V gene. Losses at the gene ends were 3 bases for V and 3 bases for J; bases not matched to a gene: 7. This CDR3 spans 16 amino acids. This entry belongs to a study of blood T cell repertoires in COVID-19. The chain combines TRBV28 with TRBJ1-1; 10 bases map to TRBD1. The sample comprised peripheral blood. The TCR comes from a woman aged 40 to 49 with active or convalescent COVID-19. The CDR3 DNA sequence: TGTGCCAGCAGTTTCGGGGACAGGGGTTGGTACACTGAAGCTTTCTTT. Translating it yields CASSFGDRGWYTEAFF.